One sample yielded the 21 T cell receptor beta chains listed below, sequenced in a study of cytomegalovirus exposure and HLA in healthy donors. Use of 60 Vbeta and 13 Jbeta primers characterized the PCR. TCRdb's copy holds only in-frame clones and misses some; the assay was immunoSEQ multiplex PCR. The table includes about 150,000 clones, roughly 73% detected once. The sequenced sample consisted of PBMCs. The origin of the receptors is a woman under 30 in good health and CMV-seronegative.

This clone was counted a single time. V is TRBV6-6 and J is TRBJ2-5, with TRBD1 as a possible D gene (6 bases). From germline, CDR1 is MNHNY and CDR2 SVGAGI (reference sequence). The V and J ends lost 2 bases and 0 bases respectively, with 7 bases between them. CDR3 length: 14 amino acids. CDR3 nucleotide sequence: TGTGCCAGCAGTTACCGGACAGACCAAGAGACCCAGTACTTC. Its translation: CASSYRTDQETQYF.

The J gene is TRBJ2-1, the V gene TRBV14, with 7 bases identical to TRBD2. Germline V gives CDR1 SGHDN, CDR2 FVKESK. V shed 1 base, J shed 11 bases, and the junction held 17 bases outside the gene matches. This CDR3 has 17 residues. The DNA for the CDR3 is TGTGCCAGCAGCCAAGTAATGGAGGGGACTAAGATTTTTAAGCAGTTCTTC. Translation gives CASSQVMEGTKIFKQFF.

The chain couples TRBV6-1 to TRBJ2-7, with a possible D match to TRBD2 (5 bases). Germline V gene sequence: CDR1 MNHNS, CDR2 SASEGT. This CDR3 is built from 12 residues. The V end lost 2 bases, the J end lost 6 bases, and 8 bases lay between the germline ends. Here the CDR3 DNA reads TGTGCCAGCAGTGAATGGGGAGCCGAGCAGTACGTC. Amino acid sequence: CASSEWGAEQYV.

The V call is TRBV5-5, the J call TRBJ1-1, with TRBD1 as a possible D gene (5 bases). Trimming took off 4 bases at V and 4 bases at J, with 14 bases between the two ends. The CDR3 is 14 amino acids. The germline V gene has CDR1 SGHKS and CDR2 YYEKEE (reference sequence). The CDR3: CASSLSDTLTEAFF. DNA for the CDR3: TGTGCCAGCAGCCTATCGGACACCCTCACTGAAGCTTTCTTT. Combining the CDR3 with reference TRBV5-5 and TRBJ1-1 gives the whole variable domain DAGVTQSPTHLIKTRGQQVTLRCSPISGHKSVSWYQQVLGQGPQFIFQYYEKEERGRGNFPDRFSARQFPNYSSELNVNALLLGDSALYLCASSLSDTLTEAFFGQGTRLTVV.

This chain joins TRBV13 and TRBJ2-1, with D possibly matching TRBD1 (6 bases). The CDR3 covers 13 residues. V was shortened by 4 bases and J by 6 bases, with 10 bases between the two germline ends. Germline V gives CDR1 PRHDT, CDR2 FYEKMQ (reference sequence). CDR3 coding DNA: TGTGCCAGCAGCTCACAGGGTTTCAATGAGCAGTTCTTC. It codes for CASSSQGFNEQFF.

J is TRBJ2-7 and V is TRBV5-8, with D possibly matching TRBD2 (5 bases). The CDR3 covers 17 residues. CDR1 is SGHTS and CDR2 is YDEGEE in the germline V gene. The germline V and J ends were trimmed by 4 bases and 0 bases, with 20 bases remaining between them. CDR3 protein: CASSPSRRGFSSYEQYV. CDR3 in DNA: TGTGCCAGCAGCCCATCGAGGCGAGGGTTTAGCTCCTACGAGCAGTACGTC.

This clone occurred a few times. A single base separates this from a much larger clone, so it may be a read error. Other DNA sequences of this sample code for an identical CDR3. CDR3 DNA sequence: TGCGCCAGCAGCCAAGGGACTAGCGGGGGGGCAGAGACCCAGTACTTC. Translating gives CASSQGTSGGAETQYF. J is TRBJ2-5 and V is TRBV4-1; 15 nucleotides agree with TRBD2. Per germline, CDR1 MGHRA and CDR2 YSYEKL. The CDR3 totals 16 residues. Trimming removed 1 base from V and 4 bases from J; junction bases left unmatched: 1.

The J gene is TRBJ2-2, the V gene TRBV4-1, with D perhaps matching TRBD1 (6 bases). The CDR3 extends over 16 amino acids. In germline, CDR1 is MGHRA, CDR2 YSYEKL. With 1 base removed from V and 5 bases from J, the gap between germline ends came to 14 bases. The CDR3 region has the DNA TGCGCCAGCAGCCAAGGAGTGAAGGGGGTGACCGGGGAGCTGTTTTTT. Protein product: CASSQGVKGVTGELFF.

This clone was recorded a few times. The rearrangement joins TRBV6-5 to TRBJ2-7; 11 bases agree with TRBD1. Unmatched junction bases numbered 2, after V lost 4 bases and J lost 6 bases. The germline V gene encodes CDR1 MNHEY and CDR2 SVGAGI. The CDR3 is 13 amino acids. CDR3 DNA: TGTGCCAGCAGTTTCGGGACAGGGGGCGAGCAGTACGTC. It specifies CASSFGTGGEQYV.

The rearrangement uses TRBV9 and TRBJ2-7, with 8 bases that match TRBD2. The CDR3 extends over 16 amino acids. Germline values: CDR1 SGDLS, CDR2 YYNGEE. The J segment lost 0 bases and the V segment lost 1 base, leaving 6 bases of the junction unmatched. The CDR3 coding sequence is TGTGCCAGCAGCGTACAGCGGGAGAGGAGCTCCTACGAGCAGTACGTC. Amino acids: CASSVQRERSSYEQYV.

This clone appeared a single time. V and J are TRBV28 and TRBJ2-7, with D possibly TRBD2 on 6 matching bases. The CDR3 runs to 14 residues. Germline V CDR1 and CDR2: MDHEN, SYDVKM. V gave up 3 bases and J gave up 4 bases, with 13 bases separating them. Here the CDR3 DNA reads TGTGCCAGCAGTTTTGGCGGGGATACTTACGAGCAGTACTTC. This translates into CASSFGGDTYEQYF.

Note on this clone: This same CDR3 is encoded by further DNA sequences in the sample. The rearrangement uses TRBV27 and TRBJ2-3; D not resolved. The germline CDR1 and CDR2 sequences are MNHEY and SMNVEV (reference sequence). This CDR3 is 12 amino acids long. Trimming removed 4 bases at V and 2 bases at J, with 4 bases between. CDR3 DNA sequence: TGTGCCAGCAGTTCGTACACAGATACGCAGTATTTT. Translating gives CASSSYTDTQYF.

This clone was observed a few times. The chain joins TRBV15 to TRBJ2-1; D is possibly TRBD2 (6 bases). The V end was cut by 0 bases, the J end by 1 base, with 13 bases between. The CDR3 is made up of 17 amino acids. CDR1 is LNHNV, CDR2 YYDKDF, per germline (reference sequence). DNA of the CDR3: TGTGCCACCAGCAGAGATTCCCCCCTAGCGTCCTACAATGAGCAGTTCTTC. Protein sequence: CATSRDSPLASYNEQFF.

J is TRBJ1-6 and V is TRBV4-3; D unclear. This CDR3 is built from 15 residues. Trimming pared 1 base from V and 4 bases from J, leaving 8 bases between. CDR1 and CDR2 from the germline V gene are LGHNA and YSLEER. The CDR3 loop reads CASSQGTAYNSPLHF. The CDR3 nucleotides are TGCGCCAGCAGCCAAGGAACTGCTTATAATTCACCCCTCCACTTT.

The chain links TRBV9 to TRBJ2-2; 8 bases agree with TRBD2. Looked up from germline, CDR1 is SGDLS and CDR2 is YYNGEE. The CDR3 consists of 16 residues. V lost 4 bases, J lost 4 bases, and 9 bases stayed unmatched. The CDR3 DNA sequence: TGTGCCAGCAGCACCTGGGGCGGGAGGTCCACCGGGGAGCTGTTTTTT. It translates to CASSTWGGRSTGELFF.

The chain recombines TRBV14 with TRBJ2-7; D is possibly TRBD1 (5 bases). The V end was cut by 4 bases, the J end by 8 bases, with 12 bases between. Germline V gene lookup returns CDR1 SGHDN and CDR2 FVKESK. CDR3 length: 12 residues. CDR3 sequence: CASSLTAFKQYF. CDR3 DNA: TGTGCCAGCAGCCTGACAGCTTTCAAGCAGTACTTC.

This clone appeared a single time. V usage is TRBV9 and J usage is TRBJ2-2, with TRBD2 matching over 13 bases. The CDR3 consists of 15 residues. J lost 7 bases, V lost 6 bases, and 6 bases had no gene match. Germline-derived CDR1 and CDR2 are SGDLS and YYNGEE. The CDR3 region has the DNA TGTGCCAGCACCCCGGGACTAGCGGGGCACGGGGAGCTGTTTTTT. Encoded protein: CASTPGLAGHGELFF.

This chain connects TRBV4-3 to TRBJ2-1; TRBD2 agrees at 13 bases. The CDR3 covers 17 residues. V lost 0 bases and J lost 10; bases outside the gene matches: 9. Germline V gene sequence: CDR1 LGHNA, CDR2 YSLEER. The CDR3 DNA follows: TGCGCCAGCAGCCAAGATCGGGGACTAGCGGGATTGGGGGAGCAGTTCTTC. It is translated as CASSQDRGLAGLGEQFF.

This clone has just a few counts. This chain links TRBV11-3 with TRBJ2-1; 11 bases line up with TRBD2. V lost 1 base, J lost 3 bases, and 2 bases stayed unmatched. This CDR3 has 16 amino acids. Germline V gene sequence: CDR1 SGHNT, CDR2 YENEEA. The CDR3 region is CASSLGTSGSYNEQFF. CDR3 DNA sequence: TGTGCCAGCAGCTTAGGTACTAGCGGGAGCTACAATGAGCAGTTCTTC.

V is TRBV19 and J is TRBJ1-1; TRBD1 aligns across 9 bases. The J segment lost 4 bases and the V segment lost 6 bases, leaving 6 bases of the junction unmatched. CDR1 and CDR2 from the germline V gene are LNHDA and SQIVND (reference sequence). This CDR3 spans 14 amino acids. As DNA, the CDR3 is TGTGCCAGTAGCGGGACAGGGCGGCGCACTGAAGCTTTCTTT. Translating it yields CASSGTGRRTEAFF.

The CDR3 DNA reads TGCGCCAGCAGCCAAGAACAGGGGGTCACAGATACGCAGTATTTT. Translating gives CASSQEQGVTDTQYF. The genes are TRBV4-1 and TRBJ2-3, with TRBD1 identical over 8 bases. Germline V gene data show CDR1 as MGHRA and CDR2 as YSYEKL. The CDR3 has 15 residues. Losses at the gene ends were 0 bases for V and 2 bases for J; bases not matched to a gene: 1.